This T cell receptor beta chain was captured in a study of T-cell memory formation after mild COVID-19. J was trimmed by 5 bases and V by 3 bases; bases with no gene match: 3. Per germline, CDR1 SGHKS and CDR2 YYEKEE (reference sequence). The CDR3 extends over 14 amino acids. Details on this clonotype: Its antigen is not identified.

One entry per CDR3 protein, called by TCRdb with MiXCR from the 5' RACE reads. The sample consists of 470,000 or so distinct CDR3 sequences, roughly 18% of them appearing once. Study-wide results and caveats: Pre-infection memory showed some responding clones, and this suggested that cross-reactive memory joined. Researchers could not confirm that second-wave clones peaking on day 37 targeted SARS-CoV-2.

This chain connects TRBV5-5 to TRBJ1-5, with TRBD1 matching over 9 bases. The source material was PBMCs or a T cell subset sorted from them (not recorded which). The sequence derives from an adult woman who had mild COVID-19 (a few samples of this study predate the infection). Cell type and time point are not known. The CDR3 sequence: CASSYTGGDQPQHF. CDR3 DNA: TGTGCCAGCAGCTACACAGGGGGCGATCAGCCCCAGCATTTT.